The rows below give T cell receptor beta chains drawn from one sample of a study of blood T cell repertoires in COVID-19. TCRdb's table, derived via immunoSEQ multiplex PCR, lists solely in-frame clones and lacks some. The sample yields over 30,000 clones, around 87% seen once. The sequencing input was peripheral blood. The receptors originated from a man between 70 and 80 years old with acute or convalescent COVID-19. The CDR3 runs from the conserved cysteine through the conserved F or W. A D gene is named only where the DNA matches it firmly. Rows may omit the clone size; those that give it use once, few, many or a size class.

>TRBV6-5|TRBJ2-7|-|-
CASSYFFGSYEQYF
TGTGCCAGCAGTTATTTTTTCGGCTCCTACGAGCAGTACTTC
>TRBV19|TRBJ1-1|-|-
CASRTQGRTEAFF
TGTGCCAGTAGGACACAGGGTCGGACTGAAGCTTTCTTT
>TRBV12-3/TRBV12-4|TRBJ2-5|TRBD1|-
CASSDRGSPAQYF
TGTGCCAGCAGCGACAGGGGATCCCCGGCCCAGTACTTC
>TRBV30|TRBJ2-1|TRBD2|-
CAWSEGRLAGQGQFF
TGTGCCTGGAGTGAGGGTAGGTTAGCGGGGCAGGGGCAGTTCTTC
>TRBV19|TRBJ2-4|-|-
CASSIVGEFQNIQYF
TGTGCCAGTAGTATAGTAGGGGAATTTCAAAACATTCAGTACTTC
>TRBV5-1|TRBJ2-7|-|-
CASSTQGYEQYF
TGCGCCAGCAGCACACAGGGCTACGAGCAGTACTTC
>TRBV5-1|TRBJ2-7|-|-
CASSSQGEQYF
TGCGCCAGCAGTTCGCAGGGGGAGCAGTACTTC
>TRBV28|TRBJ2-7|-|-
CASSFSAFTYEQYF
TGTGCCAGCAGTTTTAGCGCCTTCACCTACGAGCAGTACTTC
>TRBV19|TRBJ2-3|-|-
CASSIGGDTQYF
TGTGCCAGTAGTATCGGGGGAGATACGCAGTATTTT
>TRBV3-1/TRBV3-2|TRBJ2-7|-|-
CASSSGDRAREQYF
TGTGCCAGCAGCTCCGGTGATAGAGCCAGGGAGCAGTACTTC
>TRBV7-2|TRBJ2-7|TRBD2|-
CASSFSGGAYEQYF
TGTGCCAGCAGTTTTAGCGGGGGGGCCTACGAGCAGTACTTC
>TRBV7-9|TRBJ2-5|TRBD2|-
CASSASKGLAGGETQYF
TGTGCCAGCAGCGCTTCCAAGGGACTAGCGGGAGGAGAGACCCAGTACTTC
>TRBV27|TRBJ2-1|TRBD2|-
CASSFGGSSYNEQFF
TGTGCCAGCAGTTTTGGCGGGAGCTCCTACAATGAGCAGTTCTTC
>TRBV5-1|TRBJ2-7|-|-
CASSSLGEAYEQYF
TGCGCCAGCAGCTCCTTAGGAGAAGCCTACGAGCAGTACTTC
>TRBV5-4|TRBJ2-1|-|-
CASRVREDEQFF
TGTGCCAGCAGAGTGAGGGAGGATGAGCAGTTCTTC
>TRBV5-1|TRBJ2-2|-|-
CASSLGGVNTGELFF
TGCGCCAGCAGCTTGGGCGGAGTGAACACCGGGGAGCTGTTTTTT
>TRBV9|TRBJ1-1|-|-
CASSVDQGTEAFF
TGTGCCAGCAGCGTAGATCAGGGCACTGAAGCTTTCTTT
>TRBV2|TRBJ1-4|TRBD1|once
CASSSRDRTSTNEKLFF
TGTGCCAGCAGTTCCCGGGACAGGACTTCAACTAATGAAAAACTGTTTTTT
>TRBV11-2|TRBJ2-5|TRBD2|-
CASSSRLAGGPPYF
TGTGCCAGCAGCTCGAGACTAGCGGGAGGCCCTCCTTACTTC
>TRBV9|TRBJ1-4|-|-
CASSAFVQQGITNEKLFF
TGTGCCAGCAGCGCGTTCGTTCAACAGGGAATCACTAATGAAAAACTGTTTTTT
>TRBV5-1|TRBJ2-2|-|-
CASSPGTSNTGELFF
TGCGCCAGCAGCCCGGGTACATCGAACACCGGGGAGCTGTTTTTT
>TRBV30|TRBJ1-1|TRBD1|-
CAWLDRRSPTEAFF
TGTGCCTGGTTGGACAGGCGGAGCCCCACTGAAGCTTTCTTT
>TRBV5-1|TRBJ2-7|-|-
CASSLGMTCQYF
TGCGCCAGCAGCTTGGGGATGACTTGCCAGTACTTC
>TRBV28|TRBJ1-2|TRBD1|-
CASSLATGTGGGYTF
TGTGCCAGCAGTTTAGCTACCGGGACAGGGGGCGGCTACACCTTC
>TRBV5-5|TRBJ1-3|TRBD1|-
CASSSGQGSGNTIYF
TGTGCCAGCAGCTCGGGACAGGGCTCTGGAAACACCATATATTTT
>TRBV29-1|TRBJ1-2|TRBD1|-
CSAGLGQGADGYTF
TGCAGCGCCGGCCTCGGACAGGGGGCGGATGGCTACACCTTC
>TRBV11-2|TRBJ2-5|-|-
CASSLVGSSWQETQYF
TGTGCCAGCAGCTTAGTAGGATCTAGTTGGCAAGAGACCCAGTACTTC
>TRBV19|TRBJ2-2|-|-
CASGERSNTGELFF
TGTGCCAGTGGGGAGCGATCGAACACCGGGGAGCTGTTTTTT
>TRBV18|TRBJ1-5|-|once
CASSPTGDQPQHF
TGTGCCAGCTCACCAACCGGGGATCAGCCCCAGCATTTT
>TRBV9|TRBJ2-5|TRBD2|-
CASSPGVAGAGGETQYF
TGTGCCAGCAGCCCAGGGGTAGCGGGGGCCGGAGGAGAGACCCAGTACTTC
>TRBV4-3|TRBJ2-3|-|-
CASSQGVAVLTDTQYF
TGCGCCAGCAGCCAAGGGGTGGCGGTACTCACAGATACGCAGTATTTT
>TRBV30|TRBJ2-7|-|-
CAWSASEQGGTHEQYF
TGTGCCTGGAGTGCCTCCGAACAGGGCGGAACCCACGAGCAGTACTTC
>TRBV21-1|TRBJ1-5|-|-
CASSKNAGCGQPQHF
TGTGCCAGCAGCAAAAATGCGGGTTGTGGACAGCCCCAGCATTTT
>TRBV2|TRBJ1-1|TRBD1|-
CASSELGQGNTEAFF
TGTGCCAGCAGTGAATTGGGACAGGGGAACACTGAAGCTTTCTTT
>TRBV12-3/TRBV12-4|TRBJ2-7|TRBD2|-
CASSRTSGYEQYF
TGTGCCAGCAGTAGAACTAGCGGATACGAGCAGTACTTC
>TRBV7-2|TRBJ2-5|-|-
CASSLFGGAGQETQYF
TGTGCCAGCAGCCTCTTTGGGGGGGCCGGGCAAGAGACCCAGTACTTC
>TRBV27|TRBJ2-3|-|-
CASSPLGGAPDTQYF
TGTGCCAGCAGTCCCTTAGGCGGGGCACCAGATACGCAGTATTTT
>TRBV5-1|TRBJ2-5|TRBD1|-
CASSQTGSGQETQYF
TGCGCCAGCAGTCAGACAGGGTCGGGTCAGGAGACCCAGTACTTC
>TRBV4-2|TRBJ2-3|TRBD2|few
CASSQSSGSITDTQYF
TGTGCCAGCAGCCAATCTAGCGGGAGTATCACAGATACGCAGTATTTT
>TRBV9|TRBJ1-1|-|medium-sized
CASSARPLEEAFF
TGTGCCAGCAGCGCTCGACCTTTGGAGGAGGCTTTCTTT
>TRBV11-2|TRBJ2-1|TRBD2|-
CASSFSLADSYNEQFF
TGTGCCAGCAGCTTCTCGCTAGCGGACTCCTACAATGAGCAGTTCTTC
>TRBV7-2|TRBJ1-3|-|-
CASTLSLPGNTIYF
TGTGCCAGCACCCTTAGCCTCCCTGGAAACACCATATATTTT
>TRBV6-5|TRBJ1-1|-|-
CASSYSTRGNTEAFF
TGTGCCAGCAGTTACTCGACTAGGGGTAACACTGAAGCTTTCTTT
>TRBV6-5|TRBJ1-1|-|few
CASSRQLNTEAFF
TGTGCCAGCAGTAGACAGCTGAACACTGAAGCTTTCTTT
>TRBV7-8|TRBJ2-1|TRBD2|-
CASTLEGGSHEQFF
TGTGCCAGCACCCTAGAAGGCGGGAGCCATGAGCAGTTCTTC
>TRBV6-5|TRBJ1-1|-|-
CASSYGQGDTEAFF
TGTGCCAGCAGTTACGGACAAGGCGACACTGAAGCTTTCTTT
>TRBV18|TRBJ1-1|TRBD1|-
CASSSTGGQAFF
TGTGCCAGCTCGTCTACAGGGGGCCAAGCTTTCTTT
>TRBV21-1|TRBJ2-1|-|-
CAMTGSHEQFF
TGTGCCATGACAGGGAGCCATGAGCAGTTCTTC